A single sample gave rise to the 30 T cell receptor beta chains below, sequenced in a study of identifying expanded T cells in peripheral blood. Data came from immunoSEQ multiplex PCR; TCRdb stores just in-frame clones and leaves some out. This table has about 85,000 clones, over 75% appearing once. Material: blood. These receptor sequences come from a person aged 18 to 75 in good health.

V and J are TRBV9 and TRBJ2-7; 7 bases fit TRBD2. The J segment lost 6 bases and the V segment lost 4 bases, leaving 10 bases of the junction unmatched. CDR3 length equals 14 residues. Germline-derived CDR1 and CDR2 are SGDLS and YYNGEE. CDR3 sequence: CASSHSGTTREQYF. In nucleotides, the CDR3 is TGTGCCAGCAGCCATTCAGGGACTACGCGCGAGCAGTACTTC. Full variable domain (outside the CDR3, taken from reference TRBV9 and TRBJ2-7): DSGVTQTPKHLITATGQRVTLRCSPRSGDLSVYWYQQSLDQGLQFLIQYYNGEERAKGNILERFSAQQFPDLHSELNLSSLELGDSALYFCASSHSGTTREQYFGPGTRLTVT.

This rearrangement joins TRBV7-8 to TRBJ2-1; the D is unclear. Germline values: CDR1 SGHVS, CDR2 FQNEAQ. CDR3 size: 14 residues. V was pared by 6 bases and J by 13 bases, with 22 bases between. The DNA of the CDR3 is TGTGCCAGCAGGACACAACGGACCTCCTTGGCACAGTTCTTC. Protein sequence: CASRTQRTSLAQFF.

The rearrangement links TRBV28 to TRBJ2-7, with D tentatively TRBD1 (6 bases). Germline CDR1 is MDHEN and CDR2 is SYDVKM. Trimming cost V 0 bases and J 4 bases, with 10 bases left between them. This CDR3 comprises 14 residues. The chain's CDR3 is CASSLWDRGYEQYF. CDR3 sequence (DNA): TGTGCCAGCAGTTTATGGGACAGAGGTTACGAGCAGTACTTC.

CDR3 DNA: TGTGCCAGCAGTGAGCCCCCCTACAATGAGCAGTTCTTC. It encodes CASSEPPYNEQFF. The chain carries TRBV6-1 and TRBJ2-1; D call uncertain. Germline V gene data show CDR1 as MNHNS and CDR2 as SASEGT. CDR3 length: 13 residues. V was cut by 3 bases and J by 2 bases, with 5 bases left in between.

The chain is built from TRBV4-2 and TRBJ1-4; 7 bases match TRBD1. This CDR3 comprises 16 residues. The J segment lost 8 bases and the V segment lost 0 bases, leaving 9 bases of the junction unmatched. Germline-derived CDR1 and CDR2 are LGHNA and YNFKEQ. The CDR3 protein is CASSQEQAGGREKLFF. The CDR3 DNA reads TGTGCCAGCAGCCAAGAGCAGGCAGGGGGGAGGGAAAAACTGTTTTTT.

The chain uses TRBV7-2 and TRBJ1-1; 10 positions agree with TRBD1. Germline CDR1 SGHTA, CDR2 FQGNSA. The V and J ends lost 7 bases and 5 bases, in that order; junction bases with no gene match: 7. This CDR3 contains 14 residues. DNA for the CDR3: TGTGCCAGCACCCTCCGGGACAGGGGTACTGAAGCTTTCTTT. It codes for CASTLRDRGTEAFF.

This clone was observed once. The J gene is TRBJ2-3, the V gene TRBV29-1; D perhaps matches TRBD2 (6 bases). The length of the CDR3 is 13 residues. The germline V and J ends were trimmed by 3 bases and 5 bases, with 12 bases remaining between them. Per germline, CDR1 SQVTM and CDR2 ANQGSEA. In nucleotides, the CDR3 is TGCAGCGTTGAGGCGGGGAACAGAGATACGCAGTATTTT. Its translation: CSVEAGNRDTQYF.

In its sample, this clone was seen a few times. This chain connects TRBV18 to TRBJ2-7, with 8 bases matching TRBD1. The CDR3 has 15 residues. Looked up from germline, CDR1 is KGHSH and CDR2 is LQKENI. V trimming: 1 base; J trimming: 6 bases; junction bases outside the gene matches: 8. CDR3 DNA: TGTGCCAGCTCACCACAACCGGGACAGGCTGGCGAGCAGTACTTC. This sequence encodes CASSPQPGQAGEQYF.

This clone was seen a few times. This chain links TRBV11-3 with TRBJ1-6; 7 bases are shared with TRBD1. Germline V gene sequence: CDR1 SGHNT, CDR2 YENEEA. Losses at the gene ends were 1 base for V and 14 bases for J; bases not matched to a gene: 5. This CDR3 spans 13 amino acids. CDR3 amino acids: CASSLAVDRALHF. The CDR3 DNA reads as TGTGCCAGCAGCTTAGCGGTTGACAGGGCCCTCCACTTT.

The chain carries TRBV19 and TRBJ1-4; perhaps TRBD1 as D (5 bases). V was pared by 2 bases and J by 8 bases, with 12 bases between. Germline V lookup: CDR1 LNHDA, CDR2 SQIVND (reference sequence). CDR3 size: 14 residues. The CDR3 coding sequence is TGTGCCAGTAGTATACGGGAGCGGGGCGAAAAACTGTTTTTT. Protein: CASSIRERGEKLFF.

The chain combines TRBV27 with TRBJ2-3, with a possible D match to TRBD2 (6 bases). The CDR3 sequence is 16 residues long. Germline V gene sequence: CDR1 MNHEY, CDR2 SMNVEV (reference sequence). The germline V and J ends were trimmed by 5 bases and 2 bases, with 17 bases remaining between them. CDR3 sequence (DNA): TGTGCCAGCAGTCCCAAGCGGGCGGTATTCACAGATACGCAGTATTTT. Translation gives CASSPKRAVFTDTQYF.

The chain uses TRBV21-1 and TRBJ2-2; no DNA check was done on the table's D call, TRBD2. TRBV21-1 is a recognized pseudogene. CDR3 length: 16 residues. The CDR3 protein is CASSKGGGANTGELFF. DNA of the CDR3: TGTGCCAGCAGCAAAGGTGGAGGGGCGAACACCGGGGAGCTGTTTTTT.

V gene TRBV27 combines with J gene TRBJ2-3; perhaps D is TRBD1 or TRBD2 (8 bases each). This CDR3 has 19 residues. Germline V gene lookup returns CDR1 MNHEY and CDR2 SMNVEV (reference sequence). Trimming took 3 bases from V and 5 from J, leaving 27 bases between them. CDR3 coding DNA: TGTGCCAGCAGTTTGGGCAGGGGGCGCGGTACGGGAGGGCAAGATACGCAGTATTTT. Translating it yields CASSLGRGRGTGGQDTQYF.

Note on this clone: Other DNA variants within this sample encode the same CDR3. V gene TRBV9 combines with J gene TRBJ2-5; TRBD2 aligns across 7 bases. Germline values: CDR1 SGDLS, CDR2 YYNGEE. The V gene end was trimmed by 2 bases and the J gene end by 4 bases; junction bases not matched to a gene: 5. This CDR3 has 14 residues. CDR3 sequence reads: CASSVGGGLETQYF. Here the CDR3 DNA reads TGTGCCAGCAGCGTTGGGGGAGGGCTAGAGACCCAGTACTTC.

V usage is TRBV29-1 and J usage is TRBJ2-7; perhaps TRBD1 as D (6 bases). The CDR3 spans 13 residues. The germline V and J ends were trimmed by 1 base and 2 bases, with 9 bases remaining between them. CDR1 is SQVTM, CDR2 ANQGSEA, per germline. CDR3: CSVEGGQPYEQYF. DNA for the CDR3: TGCAGCGTTGAAGGGGGGCAGCCCTACGAGCAGTACTTC.

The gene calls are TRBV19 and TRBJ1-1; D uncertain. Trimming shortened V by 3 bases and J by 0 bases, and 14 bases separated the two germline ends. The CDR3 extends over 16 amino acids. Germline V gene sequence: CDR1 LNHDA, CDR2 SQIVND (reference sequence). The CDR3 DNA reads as TGTGCCAGTAGTATCCCCCGGAAGGGAATGAACACTGAAGCTTTCTTT. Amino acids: CASSIPRKGMNTEAFF.

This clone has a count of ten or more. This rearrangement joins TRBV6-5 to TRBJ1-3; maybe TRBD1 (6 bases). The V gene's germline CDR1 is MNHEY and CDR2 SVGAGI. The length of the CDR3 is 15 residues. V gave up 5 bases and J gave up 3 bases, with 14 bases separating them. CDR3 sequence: CASSRDRWGGNTIYF. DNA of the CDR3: TGTGCCAGCAGTCGAGACAGGTGGGGTGGAAACACCATATATTTT.

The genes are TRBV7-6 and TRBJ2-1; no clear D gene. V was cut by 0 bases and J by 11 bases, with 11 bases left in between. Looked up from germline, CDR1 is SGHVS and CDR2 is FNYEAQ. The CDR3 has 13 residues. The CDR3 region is CASSLASVEQQFF. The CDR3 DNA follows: TGTGCCAGCAGCTTAGCGTCAGTGGAGCAGCAGTTCTTC.

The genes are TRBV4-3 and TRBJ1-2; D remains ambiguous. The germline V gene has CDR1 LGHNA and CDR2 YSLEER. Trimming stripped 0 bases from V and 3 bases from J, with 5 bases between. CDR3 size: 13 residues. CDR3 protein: CASSQDWDYGYTF. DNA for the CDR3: TGCGCCAGCAGCCAAGATTGGGACTATGGCTACACCTTC.

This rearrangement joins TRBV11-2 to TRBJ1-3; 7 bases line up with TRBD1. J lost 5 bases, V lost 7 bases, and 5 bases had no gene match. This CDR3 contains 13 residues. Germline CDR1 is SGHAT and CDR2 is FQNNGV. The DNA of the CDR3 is TGTGCCAGCACCGGGGACAGCCGAAACACCATATATTTT. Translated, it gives CASTGDSRNTIYF.

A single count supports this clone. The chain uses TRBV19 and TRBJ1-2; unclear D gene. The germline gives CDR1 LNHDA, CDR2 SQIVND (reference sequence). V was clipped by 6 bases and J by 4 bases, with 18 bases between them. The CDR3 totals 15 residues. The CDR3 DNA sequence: TGTGCCAGTAGAAAAGACGGCGGCCTAGGCTATGGCTACACCTTC. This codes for CASRKDGGLGYGYTF.

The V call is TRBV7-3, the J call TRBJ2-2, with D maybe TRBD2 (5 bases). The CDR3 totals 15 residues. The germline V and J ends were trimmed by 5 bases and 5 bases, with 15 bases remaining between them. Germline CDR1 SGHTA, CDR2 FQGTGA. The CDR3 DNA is TGTGCCAGCAGCCCCAACCCTAGCCGGACCGGGGAGCTGTTTTTT. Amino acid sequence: CASSPNPSRTGELFF. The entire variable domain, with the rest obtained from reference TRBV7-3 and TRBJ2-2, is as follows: GAGVSQTPSNKVTEKGKYVELRCDPISGHTALYWYRQSLGQGPEFLIYFQGTGAADDSGLPNDRFFAVRPEGSVSTLKIQRTERGDSAVYLCASSPNPSRTGELFFGEGSRLTVL.

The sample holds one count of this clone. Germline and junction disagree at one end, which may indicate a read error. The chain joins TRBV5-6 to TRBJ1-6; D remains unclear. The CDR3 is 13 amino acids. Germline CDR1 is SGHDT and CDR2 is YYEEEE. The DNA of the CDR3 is TGTGCCAGCAGCTGGAGTGCGGGCAGCCATTTTACCTTT. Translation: CASSWSAGSHFTF.

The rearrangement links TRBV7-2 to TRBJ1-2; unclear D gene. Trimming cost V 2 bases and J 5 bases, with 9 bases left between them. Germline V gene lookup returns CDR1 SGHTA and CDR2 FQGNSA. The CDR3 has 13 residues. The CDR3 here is CASSLRFEYGYTF. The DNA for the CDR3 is TGTGCCAGCAGCTTAAGGTTTGAGTATGGCTACACCTTC.

This CDR3 reads CSVEDPQGFGFSLAFF. The CDR3, as DNA: TGCAGCGTTGAAGACCCCCAGGGATTTGGATTCAGTTTGGCTTTCTTT. V gene TRBV29-1 combines with J gene TRBJ1-1, with TRBD1 as a possible D gene (5 bases). In germline, CDR1 is SQVTM, CDR2 ANQGSEA. V lost 0 bases, J lost 11 bases, and 25 bases lay in between. The CDR3 sequence is 16 residues long.

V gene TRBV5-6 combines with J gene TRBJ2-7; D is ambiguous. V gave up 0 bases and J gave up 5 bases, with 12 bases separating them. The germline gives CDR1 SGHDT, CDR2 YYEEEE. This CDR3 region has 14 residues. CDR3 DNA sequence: TGTGCCAGCAGCTTGGAAGGTAGTGGGCACGAGCAGTACTTC. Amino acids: CASSLEGSGHEQYF. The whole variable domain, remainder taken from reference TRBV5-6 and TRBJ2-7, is DAGVTQSPTHLIKTRGQQVTLRCSPKSGHDTVSWYQQALGQGPQFIFQYYEEEERQRGNFPDRFSGHQFPNYSSELNVNALLLGDSALYLCASSLEGSGHEQYFGPGTRLTVT.

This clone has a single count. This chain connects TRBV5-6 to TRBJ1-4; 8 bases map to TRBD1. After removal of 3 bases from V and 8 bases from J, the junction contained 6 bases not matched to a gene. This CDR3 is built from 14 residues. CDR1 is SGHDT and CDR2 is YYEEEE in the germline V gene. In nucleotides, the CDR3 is TGTGCCAGCAGCTCCGGACAGGGCGGAGAAAAACTGTTTTTT. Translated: CASSSGQGGEKLFF.

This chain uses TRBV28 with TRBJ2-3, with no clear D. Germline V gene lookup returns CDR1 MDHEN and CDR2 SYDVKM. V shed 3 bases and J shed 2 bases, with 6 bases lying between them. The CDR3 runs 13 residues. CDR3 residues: CASSFYPTDTQYF. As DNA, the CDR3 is TGTGCCAGCAGTTTCTACCCCACAGATACGCAGTATTTT. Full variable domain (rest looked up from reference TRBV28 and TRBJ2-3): DVKVTQSSRYLVKRTGEKVFLECVQDMDHENMFWYRQDPGLGLRLIYFSYDVKMKEKGDIPEGYSVSREKKERFSLILESASTNQTSMYLCASSFYPTDTQYFGPGTRLTVL.

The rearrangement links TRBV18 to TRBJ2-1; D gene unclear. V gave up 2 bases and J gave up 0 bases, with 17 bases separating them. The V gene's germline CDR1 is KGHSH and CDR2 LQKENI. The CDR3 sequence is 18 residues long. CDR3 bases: TGTGCCAGCTCACCAGAATCCCGTCTTCAAAGCTCCTACAATGAGCAGTTCTTC. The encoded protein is CASSPESRLQSSYNEQFF.

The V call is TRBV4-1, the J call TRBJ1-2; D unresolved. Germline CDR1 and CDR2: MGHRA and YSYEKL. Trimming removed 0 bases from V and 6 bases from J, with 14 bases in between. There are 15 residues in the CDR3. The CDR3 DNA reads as TGCGCCAGCAGCCAAGAGCCCCGCCGGCTCGATGGCTACACCTTC. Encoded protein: CASSQEPRRLDGYTF.